These 21 T cell receptor beta chains were all obtained from the same sample, sequenced in a study of shared clonotypes between healthy human individuals. The assay was immunoSEQ multiplex PCR, and TCRdb's table has in-frame clones only and misses some. The sample lists about 1.5 million clones, 95% to 99% occurring once. The sequencing sample was made of naive CD4+ T cells sorted from blood. The subset was: CD45RA+ positively selected. These receptors were taken from a man aged 25-45 years in good health.

The chain has TRBV18 and TRBJ2-1, with TRBD2 as a possible D gene (5 bases). The ends were cut back, 0 bases at V and 2 bases at J, with 11 bases in the middle. This CDR3 is built from 16 residues. Looked up from germline, CDR1 is KGHSH and CDR2 is LQKENI. The CDR3 protein is CASSPPGGFPYNEQFF. As DNA, the CDR3 is TGTGCCAGCTCACCACCGGGCGGGTTCCCCTACAATGAGCAGTTCTTC.

This clone was observed a single time. The gene calls are TRBV6-5 and TRBJ2-5; D assignment may be TRBD1 or TRBD2 (5 bases each). CDR1 is MNHEY, CDR2 SVGAGI, per germline. The V end was cut by 6 bases, the J end by 5 bases, with 19 bases between. The length of the CDR3 is 15 residues. CDR3 sequence (DNA): TGTGCCAGCAGCAACCGGGACCCCCGAGAGGAGACCCAGTACTTC. This sequence encodes CASSNRDPREETQYF.

CDR3 bases: TGTGCCAGCCGAAAGAGCCGGGACAGGTGGTTGCTCAATGAAAAACTGTTTTTT. This gives the protein CASRKSRDRWLLNEKLFF. The V gene is TRBV2, the J gene TRBJ1-4; 8 positions agree with TRBD1. The V and J ends lost 8 bases and 5 bases, in that order; junction bases with no gene match: 19. CDR3 length: 18 amino acids. Germline-derived CDR1 and CDR2 are SNHLY and FYNNEI.

V usage is TRBV28 and J usage is TRBJ2-1, with 7 bases fitting TRBD2. V lost 6 bases to trimming and J lost 2 bases; unmatched junction nucleotides: 7. Germline V gives CDR1 MDHEN, CDR2 SYDVKM. The CDR3 length is 15 residues. CDR3 nucleotides: TGTGCCAGCAGCCTCGCGGGAGCGGCCTACAATGAGCAGTTCTTC. Translation: CASSLAGAAYNEQFF.

CDR3 residues: CASSQSGAGHNEQFF. CDR3 DNA sequence: TGTGCCAGCAGTCAGAGCGGAGCCGGGCACAATGAGCAGTTCTTC. V and J are TRBV11-3 and TRBJ2-1, with D possibly being TRBD2 (5 bases). With 6 bases removed from V and 5 bases from J, the gap between germline ends came to 17 bases. Looked up from germline, CDR1 is SGHNT and CDR2 is YENEEA. The CDR3 has 15 amino acids.

This chain links TRBV4-1 with TRBJ2-7; TRBD2 matches at 7 bases. Germline values: CDR1 MGHRA, CDR2 YSYEKL. The junction had 11 bases not matched to a gene; V was cut back by 6 bases and J by 9 bases. CDR3 length: 13 amino acids. As DNA, the CDR3 is TGCGCCAGCAGTTCTGGGGCGGGAGTGGTGCAGTACTTC. Amino acid sequence: CASSSGAGVVQYF.

The V gene is TRBV5-5, the J gene TRBJ2-7, with D uncertain. The CDR3 length is 15 residues. The germline gives CDR1 SGHKS, CDR2 YYEKEE (reference sequence). Trimming removed 4 bases from V and 2 bases from J, with 16 bases in between. The chain's CDR3 is CASSPPGGLAYEQYF. DNA of the CDR3: TGTGCCAGCAGCCCCCCAGGCGGTTTGGCCTACGAGCAGTACTTC.

The chain joins TRBV19 to TRBJ1-5; D gene unclear. This CDR3 is 14 amino acids long. Germline V gives CDR1 LNHDA, CDR2 SQIVND (reference sequence). V was clipped by 6 bases and J by 4 bases, with 13 bases between them. The DNA of the CDR3 is TGTGCCAGTAGCCCTGGCGGGGTTAATCAGCCCCAGCATTTT. This sequence encodes CASSPGGVNQPQHF.

V and J are TRBV2 and TRBJ2-1; TRBD2 matches at 10 bases. Looked up from germline, CDR1 is SNHLY and CDR2 is FYNNEI. Unmatched junction bases numbered 7, after V lost 6 bases and J lost 5 bases. CDR3 size: 15 residues. The CDR3 DNA follows: TGTGCCAGCAGCCGGAGCGGGAGGGCACACAATGAGCAGTTCTTC. Protein product: CASSRSGRAHNEQFF.

V is TRBV11-3 and J is TRBJ2-5; 10 bases agree with TRBD2. Germline V gives CDR1 SGHNT, CDR2 YENEEA. J gave up 3 bases and V 5 bases, and 6 bases lay outside the gene matches. The CDR3 totals 15 residues. The CDR3 nucleotides read TGTGCCAGCAGCAAACGGACTAGCGGAGAAGAGACCCAGTACTTC. Encoded protein: CASSKRTSGEETQYF.

This chain connects TRBV7-6 to TRBJ2-7; 11 bases are a match to TRBD2. Trimming took 4 bases from V and 2 from J; bases not matched to a gene: 4. The CDR3 has 15 residues. Germline loops: CDR1 SGHVS, CDR2 FNYEAQ. CDR3 in DNA: TGTGCCAGCAGCTCAGCACTAGCGGGAGCCTACGAGCAGTACTTC. It codes for CASSSALAGAYEQYF. The variable domain in full, completed from reference TRBV7-6 and TRBJ2-7, reads GAGVSQSPRYKVTKRGQDVALRCDPISGHVSLYWYRQALGQGPEFLTYFNYEAQQDKSGLPNDRFSAERPEGSISTLTIQRTEQRDSAMYRCASSSALAGAYEQYFGPGTRLTVT.

The V and J genes are TRBV11-2 and TRBJ1-5; weak D call: TRBD1 (5 bases). The length of the CDR3 is 15 residues. Germline values: CDR1 SGHAT, CDR2 FQNNGV. V lost 0 bases to trimming and J lost 2 bases, with 8 bases between them. Here the CDR3 reads CASSLDLGRNQPQHF. The CDR3 DNA sequence: TGTGCCAGCAGCTTAGATCTGGGACGCAATCAGCCCCAGCATTTT.

V and J are TRBV2 and TRBJ2-1; no firm D call. CDR3 size: 14 residues. V was pared by 6 bases and J by 0 bases, with 9 bases between. Per the germline V gene, CDR1 is SNHLY and CDR2 is FYNNEI. The CDR3: CASSEQSSYNEQFF. CDR3 sequence (DNA): TGTGCCAGCAGCGAACAGAGCTCCTACAATGAGCAGTTCTTC.

The chain joins TRBV9 to TRBJ2-1; 8 bases are a match to TRBD2. Germline-derived CDR1 and CDR2 are SGDLS and YYNGEE. V was clipped by 7 bases and J by 1 base; unmatched bases: 7. CDR3 size: 15 residues. The CDR3 DNA sequence: TGTGCCAGCGAGCGGGAGATCGGTTCCTACAATGAGCAGTTCTTC. Its protein product is CASEREIGSYNEQFF.

This clone came up once. The chain has TRBV29-1 and TRBJ2-2, with TRBD1 as a possible D gene (5 bases). CDR3 length: 13 residues. V was clipped by 3 bases and J by 4 bases, with 9 bases between them. The germline CDR1 and CDR2 sequences are SQVTM and ANQGSEA. The CDR3 loop reads CSVDQDTTGELFF. CDR3 sequence (DNA): TGCAGCGTTGACCAGGACACCACCGGGGAGCTGTTTTTT.

As regards this clone: One end of the junction fails to match germline, which may point to a read error. J is TRBJ1-3 and V is TRBV18; 7 bases are a match to TRBD1. This CDR3 spans 18 amino acids. The germline CDR1 and CDR2 sequences are KGHSH and LQKENI. The chain's CDR3 is CASSPLAQGTKSGNTIYF. The CDR3 DNA is TGTGCCAGCTCCCCACTCGCACAGGGGACCAAGTCTGGAAACACCATATATTTT.

The chain has TRBV6-1 and TRBJ1-2; D is perhaps TRBD1 (5 bases). Trimming cost V 7 bases and J 6 bases, with 15 bases left between them. CDR1 and CDR2 (germline): MNHNS, SASEGT. The CDR3 runs 13 residues. The CDR3 is CASTGRGDHGYTF. In DNA, the CDR3 is TGTGCCAGCACCGGGAGAGGGGACCATGGCTACACCTTC.

The chain has TRBV5-1 and TRBJ2-1; the match to TRBD1 covers 8 bases. Germline lookup yields CDR1 SGHRS and CDR2 YFSETQ. The CDR3 covers 16 residues. Germline trimming cut 4 bases from V and 0 bases from J; bases unmatched to any gene: 6. The CDR3 loop is CASSLSGTGSYNEQFF. The CDR3 nucleotides are TGCGCCAGCAGCCTCTCCGGGACAGGCTCCTACAATGAGCAGTTCTTC.

The chain joins TRBV10-3 to TRBJ1-2, with TRBD1 as a possible D gene (6 bases). V lost 5 bases to trimming and J lost 5 bases, with 21 bases between them. Germline-derived CDR1 and CDR2 are ENHRY and SYGVKD. The CDR3 runs 16 residues. The CDR3 region is CAISPILGASKYGYTF. CDR3 in DNA: TGTGCCATCAGTCCCATTTTGGGGGCCTCGAAGTATGGCTACACCTTC.

The chain has TRBV18 and TRBJ2-2; TRBD2 matches 9 bases. The CDR3 contains 13 residues. Germline V CDR1 and CDR2: KGHSH, LQKENI. V was clipped by 7 bases and J by 7 bases; unmatched bases: 4. CDR3 coding DNA: TGTGCCAGCTTCTGGACTAGCGACGGGGAGCTGTTTTTT. Translation gives CASFWTSDGELFF.

The chain links TRBV4-3 to TRBJ1-2; D gene unclear. Trimming took 3 bases from V and 3 from J, leaving 17 bases between them. CDR3 length: 16 amino acids. CDR1 and CDR2 (germline): LGHNA, YSLEER. CDR3 loop: CASSQDLRTDYYGYTF. The DNA for the CDR3 is TGCGCCAGCAGCCAGGACCTCCGGACGGATTACTATGGCTACACCTTC.